This T cell receptor beta chain was found in a study of T cells in localized non-small cell lung cancer. General study points: Adjacent uninvolved lung had the highest clonality, suggesting focused antigen responses. A higher density of T cells in blood coincided with extended overall survival. Across samples, adjacent lung featured a median roughly 60 of the top 100 tumor clones. A single tumor region was sequenced, leaving heterogeneity possible.

Here immunoSEQ multiplex PCR was the method, and the copy in TCRdb shows in-frame clones only, minus some. Counted here are roughly 53,000 clones, over 80% occurring once; the ten biggest clones make up approximately 17%. There are 14 residues in the CDR3. Trimming stripped 9 bases from V and 7 bases from J, with 18 bases between. Per germline, CDR1 LNHDA and CDR2 SQIVND (reference sequence). In regard to this clone: The antigen is unknown.

The sequence derives from a man aged 40 to 70 with stage III lung adenocarcinoma. This specimen consisted of peripheral blood mononuclear cells, obtained before any cancer treatment. The V and J genes are TRBV19 and TRBJ1-4; D is uncertain. In DNA form, the CDR3 reads TGTGCCAGCCTGAATTTGGACCGCCGTGAAAAACTGTTTTTT. Translation: CASLNLDRREKLFF.